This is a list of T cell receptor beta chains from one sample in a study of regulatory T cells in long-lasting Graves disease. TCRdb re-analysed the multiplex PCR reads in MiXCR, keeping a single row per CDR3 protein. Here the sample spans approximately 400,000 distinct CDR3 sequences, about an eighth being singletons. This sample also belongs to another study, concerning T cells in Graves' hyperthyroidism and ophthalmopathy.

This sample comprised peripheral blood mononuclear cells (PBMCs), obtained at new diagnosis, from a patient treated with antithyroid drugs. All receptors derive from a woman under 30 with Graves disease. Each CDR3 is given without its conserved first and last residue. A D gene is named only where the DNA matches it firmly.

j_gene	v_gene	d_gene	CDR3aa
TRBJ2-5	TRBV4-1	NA	ASSLGSNSQETQY
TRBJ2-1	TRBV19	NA	ASSIRARVYNEQF
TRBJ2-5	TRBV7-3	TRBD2	ASSLNGRGGYETQY
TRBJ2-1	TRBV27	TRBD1	ASSSPQGDVDNEQF
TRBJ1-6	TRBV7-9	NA	ASRRQEYNSPLH
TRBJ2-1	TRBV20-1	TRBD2	SELAGGEQF
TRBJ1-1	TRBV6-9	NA	ASSYEREAF
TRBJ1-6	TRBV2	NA	ASSEETAYNSPLH
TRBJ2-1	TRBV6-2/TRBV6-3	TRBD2	ASSSESGRAFSYNEQF
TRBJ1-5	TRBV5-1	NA	ASSYDGGFNQPQH
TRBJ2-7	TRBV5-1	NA	ASSPTGTYYEQY
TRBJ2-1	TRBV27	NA	ASSRPALLGNSEQF
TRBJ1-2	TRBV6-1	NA	ASSLRRQGVFLISYGFNYGYT
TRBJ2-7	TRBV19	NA	ASSMGSPSYEQY
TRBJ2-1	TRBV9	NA	ASSMTGTPSSYNEQF
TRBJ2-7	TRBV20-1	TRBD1	SARDFEGTGAEQY
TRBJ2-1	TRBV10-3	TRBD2	AMGASGSMNEQF
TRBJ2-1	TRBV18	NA	ASSLPSGYNEQF
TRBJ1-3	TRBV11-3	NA	ASSLGASGSGNTIY
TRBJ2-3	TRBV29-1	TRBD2	SDRGGPTDTQY
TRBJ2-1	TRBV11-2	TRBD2	ASSLDRTSGREQF
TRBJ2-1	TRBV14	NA	ASSQRRAYNEQF
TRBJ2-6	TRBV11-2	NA	ASRNWRGGANVLT
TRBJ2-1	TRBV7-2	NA	ASSSRIDNEQF
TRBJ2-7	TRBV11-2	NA	ASSLDGAVYEQY
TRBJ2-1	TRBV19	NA	ASSIRDNEQF
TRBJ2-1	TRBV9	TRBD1	ASSPRDRAIDEQF
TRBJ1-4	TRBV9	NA	ASSPGLATNEKLF
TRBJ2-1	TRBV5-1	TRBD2	ASSLSGMEQF
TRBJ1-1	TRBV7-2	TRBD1	ASSWTGLNTEAF